This T cell receptor (beta chain) was profiled in a study of blood T cell repertoires in COVID-19. The CDR3 runs to 13 residues. Germline V CDR1 and CDR2: SNHLY, FYNNEI. Trimming at V came to 5 bases and at J to 8 bases, leaving 5 bases not matched to a gene. Method: immunoSEQ multiplex PCR; TCRdb's copy keeps in-frame clones and lacks some. The table shows roughly 220,000 clones, with roughly nine tenths occurring only once. V usage is TRBV2 and J usage is TRBJ1-4; 7 nucleotides line up with TRBD1. This TCR was sampled from a woman in her fifties or sixties with COVID-19, enrolled during active disease. Source material: peripheral blood. For the CDR3, the DNA is TGTGCCAGCAGTAGGACAGGTAGAGAAAAACTGTTTTTT. Translation: CASSRTGREKLFF.